The rows below give T cell receptor beta chains drawn from one sample of a study of T cell changes during pregnancy in multiple sclerosis. Profiling relied on immunoSEQ multiplex PCR, and the TCRdb table lists in-frame clones only, not all of them. The sample includes 34,000 or so clones, less than 95% of them seen just once. The source material was CD8+ T cells from peripheral blood mononuclear cells, sampled before pregnancy. The receptors derive from a female donor with multiple sclerosis, enrolled in a pregnancy study. CDR3s include the opening cysteine and the closing phenylalanine or tryptophan. The D gene is left open where the match is weak. Rows give clone size only sometimes, using once, few, many, or a class for an expanded clone.

>once|TRBV7-9|-|TRBJ2-2
CASSLVSPTGELFF
TGTGCCAGCAGCTTAGTATCCCCCACCGGGGAGCTGTTTTTT
>-|TRBV6-1|-|TRBJ1-1
CASSEIERGARTEAFF
TGTGCCAGCAGTGAAATCGAGCGGGGGGCTAGGACTGAAGCTTTCTTT
>-|TRBV19|-|TRBJ2-2
CASSILSNTGELFF
TGTGCCAGTAGTATACTATCGAACACCGGGGAGCTGTTTTTT
>-|TRBV7-9|-|TRBJ1-4
CASSSRQTANEKLFF
TGTGCCAGCAGCTCGAGACAGACAGCAAATGAAAAACTGTTTTTT
>-|TRBV19|-|TRBJ1-2
CASSSGVGYGYTF
TGTGCCAGTAGTTCCGGGGTAGGGTATGGCTACACCTTC
>-|TRBV6-1|TRBD1|TRBJ1-4
CASSDADRANEKLFF
TGTGCCAGCAGTGATGCAGACAGGGCCAATGAAAAACTGTTTTTT
>-|TRBV9|TRBD1|TRBJ1-3
CASSQSTGVGNTIYF
TGTGCCAGCAGCCAATCTACAGGGGTCGGAAACACCATATATTTT
>-|TRBV4-1|-|TRBJ2-6
CASSQGGPLVSGANVLTF
TGCGCCAGCAGCCAAGGCGGTCCCCTCGTCTCTGGGGCCAACGTCCTGACTTTC
>-|TRBV7-9|-|TRBJ2-7
CASSTPEIDSPFYEQYF
TGTGCCAGCAGCACCCCAGAGATAGACAGCCCCTTCTACGAGCAGTACTTC
>-|TRBV27|-|TRBJ1-2
CASGTMGYYGYTF
TGTGCCAGTGGTACTATGGGTTACTATGGCTACACCTTC
>-|TRBV4-1|-|TRBJ1-5
CASSQDSFSGGRQPQHF
TGCGCCAGCAGCCAAGATTCTTTTAGCGGGGGCAGGCAGCCCCAGCATTTT
>-|TRBV27|TRBD2|TRBJ2-1
CASRAGLAGVDEQFF
TGTGCCAGCAGAGCGGGACTAGCGGGTGTAGATGAGCAGTTCTTC
>-|TRBV6-4|-|TRBJ2-2
CASSDSADDTGELFF
TGTGCCAGCAGTGACTCAGCGGATGACACCGGGGAGCTGTTTTTT
>-|TRBV14|TRBD2|TRBJ2-7
CASSLWTSGGYEQYF
TGTGCCAGCAGCCTGTGGACTAGCGGGGGGTACGAGCAGTACTTC
>-|TRBV7-3|-|TRBJ2-2
CASSLTLGAGTNTGELFF
TGTGCCAGCAGCTTAACGTTGGGGGCAGGGACGAACACCGGGGAGCTGTTTTTT
>-|TRBV27|TRBD1|TRBJ1-5
CASSLHRGQQPQHF
TGTGCCAGCAGTTTACACAGGGGGCAACAGCCCCAGCATTTT
>-|TRBV19|-|TRBJ2-3
CASEDGKASTDTQYF
TGTGCCAGTGAGGACGGGAAGGCTAGCACAGATACGCAGTATTTT
>medium-sized|TRBV6-4|TRBD1|TRBJ1-1
CASSDGQENTEAFF
TGTGCCAGCAGTGATGGACAGGAGAACACTGAAGCTTTCTTT
>-|TRBV27|-|TRBJ1-1
CASSLSAGAATEAFF
TGTGCCAGCAGTTTATCTGCGGGGGCGGCGACTGAAGCTTTCTTT
>few|TRBV29-1|-|TRBJ1-2
CSVEGRDGYTF
TGCAGCGTTGAAGGTCGTGATGGCTACACCTTC
>-|TRBV2|-|TRBJ2-6
CASSVRGASGANVLTF
TGTGCCAGCAGTGTCCGGGGGGCCTCTGGGGCCAACGTCCTGACTTTC
>-|TRBV19|TRBD2|TRBJ2-5
CASSISGTSGEETQYF
TGTGCCAGTAGTATAAGTGGCACTAGCGGGGAAGAGACCCAGTACTTC
>-|TRBV6-4|-|TRBJ2-1
CASSDDYYNEQFF
TGTGCCAGCAGTGACGACTACTACAATGAGCAGTTCTTC
>once|TRBV5-4|-|TRBJ2-5
CASSSQVETQYF
TGTGCCAGCAGCTCACAGGTGGAGACCCAGTACTTC
>-|TRBV4-3|-|TRBJ1-1
CASSQVLGEDTEAFF
TGCGCCAGCAGCCAAGTCCTAGGGGAGGACACTGAAGCTTTCTTT
>-|TRBV12-5|-|TRBJ2-3
CASGLGSTGDTDTQYF
TGTGCTAGTGGTTTGGGAAGTACGGGGGACACAGATACGCAGTATTTT
>-|TRBV2|-|TRBJ2-7
CASRLGGPHEQYF
TGTGCCAGCAGGCTCGGGGGTCCCCACGAGCAGTACTTC
>-|TRBV27|-|TRBJ2-2
CASSFRSGGASGELFF
TGTGCCAGCAGTTTTAGGTCGGGGGGCGCGAGCGGGGAGCTGTTTTTT
>-|TRBV27|TRBD1|TRBJ2-2
CASSVSTGMVTTGELFF
TGTGCCAGCAGTGTCTCGACAGGGATGGTTACGACCGGGGAGCTGTTTTTT
>-|TRBV5-5|-|TRBJ1-5
CASSLVRGNQPQHF
TGTGCCAGCAGCTTGGTTCGGGGCAATCAGCCCCAGCATTTT
>-|TRBV19|-|TRBJ2-7
CASDEGGEQYF
TGTGCCAGTGACGAGGGTGGCGAGCAGTACTTC
>-|TRBV5-4|-|TRBJ2-7
CASSSPGGGSYEQYF
TGTGCCAGCAGCTCCCCCGGGGGTGGCTCCTACGAGCAGTACTTC